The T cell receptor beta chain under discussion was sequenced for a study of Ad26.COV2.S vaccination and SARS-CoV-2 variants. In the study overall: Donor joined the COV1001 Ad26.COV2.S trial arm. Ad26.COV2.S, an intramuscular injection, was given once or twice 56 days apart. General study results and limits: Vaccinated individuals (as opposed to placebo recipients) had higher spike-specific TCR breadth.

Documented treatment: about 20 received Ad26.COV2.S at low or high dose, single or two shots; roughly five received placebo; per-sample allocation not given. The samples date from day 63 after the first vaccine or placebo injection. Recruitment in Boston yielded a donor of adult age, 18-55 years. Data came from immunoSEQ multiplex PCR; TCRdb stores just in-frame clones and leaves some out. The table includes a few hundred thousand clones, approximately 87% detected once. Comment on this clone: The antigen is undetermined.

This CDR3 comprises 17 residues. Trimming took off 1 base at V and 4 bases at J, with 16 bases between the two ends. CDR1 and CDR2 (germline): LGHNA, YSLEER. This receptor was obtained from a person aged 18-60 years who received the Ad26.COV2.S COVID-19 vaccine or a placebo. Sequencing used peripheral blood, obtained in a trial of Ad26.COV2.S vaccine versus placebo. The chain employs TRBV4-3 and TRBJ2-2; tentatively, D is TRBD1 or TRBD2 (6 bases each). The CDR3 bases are TGCGCCAGCAGCCAAGTGGTCGGGGGCGACGGCACCGGGGAGCTGTTTTTT. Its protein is CASSQVVGGDGTGELFF.